This T cell receptor (beta chain) was sequenced for a study of blood T cell repertoires in COVID-19. Original processing notes: Cell counts per sample came from amplifying reference gene primers. TCRdb's copy holds only in-frame clones and misses some; the assay was immunoSEQ multiplex PCR. V, J and clone size were drawn from that table, and D and trimming were deduced from the DNA. The sample includes fewer than 400,000 clones, roughly nine tenths of them seen just once. CDR3 length: 15 residues. Germline loops: CDR1 SGHKS, CDR2 YYEKEE (reference sequence). The junction had 9 bases not matched to a gene; V was cut back by 2 bases and J by 5 bases.

The TCR comes from a woman in her twenties or thirties with COVID-19, enrolled during active disease. The sample taken for sequencing was peripheral blood. The gene calls are TRBV5-5 and TRBJ2-5, with TRBD2 identical over 7 bases. For the CDR3, the DNA is TGTGCCAGCAGCTTATGGGGGACGGGAGGCGAGACCCAGTACTTC. Translating gives CASSLWGTGGETQYF.